Following are 14 T cell receptor beta chains from one sample sequenced in a study of blood T cell repertoires in COVID-19 (TCRdb year 2020). Library method: the immunoSEQ multiplex PCR assay. TCRdb limited this immuneACCESS table to in-frame rearrangements with V and J called. A share of clones is missing; checked studies link under half to unresolved V genes, and the rest is unexplained. The sample table lists 200,000 to 250,000 clones, around 86% of them with a count of one. Roughly 3% of the sample is in the top ten clones. Source material: peripheral blood. All receptors come from a man aged 55-75 years with acute or convalescent COVID-19.

V gene TRBV11-2 combines with J gene TRBJ2-2; TRBD2 matches 8 bases. Trimming cost V 4 bases and J 5 bases; bases outside gene matches: 6. The CDR3 runs 15 residues. Germline CDR1 reads SGHAT; CDR2 reads FQNNGV. Here the CDR3 reads CASSSGIAGTGELFF. CDR3 sequence (DNA): TGTGCCAGCAGCTCAGGGATAGCGGGGACCGGGGAGCTGTTTTTT.

The V gene is TRBV18, the J gene TRBJ2-7; D may be TRBD1 (5 bases). This CDR3 region has 14 residues. With 1 base removed from V and 9 bases from J, the gap between germline ends came to 16 bases. Germline CDR1 KGHSH, CDR2 LQKENI. The CDR3 DNA reads as TGTGCCAGCTCACCACTGGACACTCTCCTCAGGCAGTACTTC. Its protein product is CASSPLDTLLRQYF.

This chain links TRBV2 with TRBJ2-1, with a tentative D call TRBD2 (6 bases). Germline V gives CDR1 SNHLY, CDR2 FYNNEI. The CDR3 runs 17 residues. The V and J ends lost 1 base and 3 bases respectively, with 16 bases between them. CDR3 sequence (DNA): TGTGCCAGCAGTGAAGGAATGGCGGGGTCCCTCTACAATGAGCAGTTCTTC. Protein product: CASSEGMAGSLYNEQFF.

The rearrangement uses TRBV5-1 and TRBJ2-7; 9 bases fit TRBD1. CDR3 length: 13 amino acids. The junction had 6 bases not matched to a gene; V was cut back by 4 bases and J by 7 bases. Germline lookup yields CDR1 SGHRS and CDR2 YFSETQ. CDR3 protein: CASSTTGGREQYF. CDR3 nucleotides: TGCGCCAGCAGCACGACAGGGGGTAGGGAGCAGTACTTC.

The chain uses TRBV28 and TRBJ2-5; 14 bases line up with TRBD2. The germline CDR1 and CDR2 sequences are MDHEN and SYDVKM. This CDR3 is built from 16 residues. V lost 10 bases and J lost 5; bases outside the gene matches: 12. CDR3 region: CATSGTSGGTRETQYF. The CDR3 nucleotides read TGTGCCACTTCCGGGACTAGCGGGGGCACTAGGGAGACCCAGTACTTC.

The CDR3 here is CATSRDYPKETQYF. The CDR3 DNA sequence: TGTGCCACCAGCAGAGATTACCCTAAAGAGACCCAGTACTTC. The V call is TRBV15, the J call TRBJ2-5; D ambiguous. Trimming removed 0 bases from V and 3 bases from J, with 8 bases in between. Germline values: CDR1 LNHNV, CDR2 YYDKDF (reference sequence). The CDR3 is made up of 14 amino acids.

The rearrangement joins TRBV29-1 to TRBJ2-3; TRBD1 agrees at 7 bases. The CDR3 is 13 amino acids. The V gene's germline CDR1 is SQVTM and CDR2 ANQGSEA. The ends lost 4 bases at V and 5 bases at J; junction bases unmatched: 6. The CDR3 DNA is TGCAGCGTTGCCCAGGGGGACCGAGATACGCAGTATTTT. Protein sequence: CSVAQGDRDTQYF.

The chain uses TRBV29-1 and TRBJ2-5; possibly TRBD1 for D (6 bases). CDR3 length: 12 amino acids. With 7 bases removed from V and 2 bases from J, the gap between germline ends came to 11 bases. The germline V gene encodes CDR1 SQVTM and CDR2 ANQGSEA. The CDR3 DNA follows: TGCAGCGCACGTGGACAGCAAGAGACCCAGTACTTC. This encodes CSARGQQETQYF.

V is TRBV9 and J is TRBJ2-2; the match to TRBD2 covers 10 bases. CDR3 length: 16 amino acids. CDR1 is SGDLS and CDR2 is YYNGEE in the germline V gene. With V trimmed by 5 bases and J by 2 bases, 6 bases remained unmatched. The CDR3 spells CASSPSGGLNTGELFF. The DNA for the CDR3 is TGTGCCAGCAGTCCTAGCGGGGGCCTTAACACCGGGGAGCTGTTTTTT. The entire variable domain, with the rest obtained from reference TRBV9 and TRBJ2-2, is as follows: DSGVTQTPKHLITATGQRVTLRCSPRSGDLSVYWYQQSLDQGLQFLIQYYNGEERAKGNILERFSAQQFPDLHSELNLSSLELGDSALYFCASSPSGGLNTGELFFGEGSRLTVL.

This chain joins TRBV2 and TRBJ1-5; the match to TRBD1 covers 7 bases. The germline V gene has CDR1 SNHLY and CDR2 FYNNEI. After removal of 6 bases from V and 2 bases from J, the junction contained 4 bases not matched to a gene. This CDR3 is built from 14 residues. CDR3 bases: TGTGCCAGCAGGAGACAGGGTGGCAATCAGCCCCAGCATTTT. As protein: CASRRQGGNQPQHF.

This chain joins TRBV7-2 and TRBJ1-5, with 12 bases identical to TRBD1. Trimming at V came to 5 bases and at J to 4 bases, leaving 15 bases not matched to a gene. Germline CDR1 reads SGHTA; CDR2 reads FQGNSA. This CDR3 is built from 19 residues. The CDR3 loop is CASSGSGQGASRRNQPQHF. The CDR3 nucleotides read TGTGCCAGCAGCGGCTCGGGACAGGGGGCTTCAAGAAGGAATCAGCCCCAGCATTTT.

This sequence joins TRBV19 and TRBJ2-7; 7 bases agree with TRBD1. The V segment lost 0 bases and the J segment 3 bases; nucleotides outside the gene matches: 11. Germline values: CDR1 LNHDA, CDR2 SQIVND (reference sequence). This CDR3 spans 17 amino acids. The DNA of the CDR3 is TGTGCCAGTAGTATAGAGGTGTTGGGACAGAGAAGCTACGAGCAGTACTTC. Its translation: CASSIEVLGQRSYEQYF.

This chain joins TRBV25-1 and TRBJ2-1, with 8 bases fitting TRBD2. The germline CDR1 and CDR2 sequences are MGHDK and SYGVNS. Trimming at V came to 1 base and at J to 9 bases, leaving 11 bases not matched to a gene. The CDR3 spans 16 residues. In DNA, the CDR3 is TGTGCCAGCAGTGAATTTCGAGCGGGAGCAACAAGTGAGCAGTTCTTC. Protein product: CASSEFRAGATSEQFF.

This chain connects TRBV29-1 to TRBJ2-1; 8 bases align to TRBD1. Germline loops: CDR1 SQVTM, CDR2 ANQGSEA. This CDR3 region has 13 residues. Trimming took 6 bases from V and 5 from J; bases not matched to a gene: 6. The CDR3 here is CSVSRQGHNEQFF. The CDR3 DNA reads as TGCAGCGTGTCTAGACAGGGGCACAATGAGCAGTTCTTC.